Each of the 29 T cell receptor beta chains below was sequenced from the same sample in a study of STAT5B mutations in CD4+ large granular lymphocyte leukemia. The assay was immunoSEQ multiplex PCR, and TCRdb's table has in-frame clones only and misses some. The repertoire holds some 27,000 clones, with about 69% as singletons. The specimen sequenced was CD4+ T cells from blood buffy coats. These receptors were taken from a human donor in good health.

CDR3 protein: CASSLEGGGTRLWDEQYF. Written as DNA, the CDR3 is TGTGCCAGCAGCTTAGAAGGAGGAGGTACGCGTTTGTGGGACGAGCAGTACTTC. The genes are TRBV7-6 and TRBJ2-7, with D tentatively TRBD2 (5 bases). Trimming took 1 base from V and 5 from J, leaving 24 bases between them. This CDR3 is built from 18 residues. CDR1 is SGHVS and CDR2 is FNYEAQ in the germline V gene.

In this sample, this clone turned up a few times. The rearrangement uses TRBV7-2 and TRBJ2-5; weak D call: TRBD2 (5 bases). Trimming cost V 1 base and J 4 bases, with 10 bases left between them. The germline CDR1 and CDR2 sequences are SGHTA and FQGNSA. The CDR3 contains 14 residues. CDR3 amino acids: CASSLGRAGETQYF. Here the CDR3 DNA reads TGTGCCAGCAGCTTAGGACGGGCGGGAGAGACCCAGTACTTC.

This clone was observed a handful of times. The rearrangement joins TRBV11-2 to TRBJ2-1; TRBD2 agrees at 14 bases. The germline V gene has CDR1 SGHAT and CDR2 FQNNGV. This CDR3 region has 15 residues. Unmatched junction bases numbered 1, after V lost 0 bases and J lost 9 bases. CDR3 coding DNA: TGTGCCAGCAGCTTAGAGACTAGCGGGAGGGCTGAGCAGTTCTTC. This codes for CASSLETSGRAEQFF.

The chain carries TRBV4-1 and TRBJ1-4; TRBD1 is a possible D gene (6 bases). CDR3 length: 15 residues. Germline V gene sequence: CDR1 MGHRA, CDR2 YSYEKL. V was cut by 2 bases and J by 8 bases, with 15 bases left in between. The CDR3 here is CASSQFNRESEKLFF. In nucleotides, the CDR3 is TGCGCCAGCAGCCAATTTAACAGGGAGTCCGAAAAACTGTTTTTT.

V gene TRBV27 combines with J gene TRBJ1-1; D may be TRBD1 (5 bases). The CDR3 length is 15 residues. V dropped 2 bases and J dropped 4 bases, with 14 bases sitting between them. CDR1 and CDR2 from the germline V gene are MNHEY and SMNVEV (reference sequence). The CDR3 DNA is TGTGCCAGCAGTTTAAAATTCGGGGCGTTCACTGAAGCTTTCTTT. Translating it yields CASSLKFGAFTEAFF.

This chain connects TRBV5-1 to TRBJ1-6, with a weak D call TRBD1 (5 bases). This CDR3 contains 14 residues. Germline V gene sequence: CDR1 SGHRS, CDR2 YFSETQ. V was trimmed by 3 bases and J by 5 bases, leaving 9 bases between them. This CDR3 reads CASSSGLDNSPLHF. CDR3 bases: TGCGCCAGCAGCTCGGGACTCGATAATTCACCCCTCCACTTT. Filled out from reference TRBV5-1 and TRBJ1-6, the complete variable domain reads KAGVTQTPRYLIKTRGQQVTLSCSPISGHRSVSWYQQTPGQGLQFLFEYFSETQRNKGNFPGRFSGRQFSNSRSEMNVSTLELGDSALYLCASSSGLDNSPLHFGNGTRLTVT.

This clone is a singleton in its sample. The V gene is TRBV27, the J gene TRBJ1-2, with 9 bases lining up with TRBD1. The CDR3 contains 16 residues. The germline gives CDR1 MNHEY, CDR2 SMNVEV (reference sequence). With V trimmed by 2 bases and J by 5 bases, 9 bases remained unmatched. The CDR3, as DNA: TGTGCCAGCAGTTTACTAGGGACAGGGCTTTTGTATGGCTACACCTTC. It yields the protein CASSLLGTGLLYGYTF.

The chain has TRBV29-1 and TRBJ2-3; TRBD2 matches 10 bases. Losses at the gene ends were 4 bases for V and 5 bases for J; bases not matched to a gene: 9. This CDR3 comprises 15 residues. CDR1 SQVTM and CDR2 ANQGSEA come from the germline V gene. The CDR3 protein is CSVGGLANEVDTQYF. CDR3 coding DNA: TGCAGCGTTGGGGGACTAGCGAACGAGGTAGATACGCAGTATTTT.

The gene calls are TRBV9 and TRBJ2-1; no reliable D call. The CDR3 spans 15 residues. V was shortened by 0 bases and J by 5 bases, with 12 bases between the two germline ends. Germline-derived CDR1 and CDR2 are SGDLS and YYNGEE. The CDR3 region is CASSVEDGPHNEQFF. The CDR3 DNA follows: TGTGCCAGCAGCGTAGAGGACGGGCCTCACAATGAGCAGTTCTTC.

This clone showed up just a few times. The rearrangement joins TRBV6-6 to TRBJ1-3, with D possibly matching TRBD1 (5 bases). V dropped 6 bases and J dropped 1 base, with 10 bases sitting between them. There are 14 residues in the CDR3. Per the germline V gene, CDR1 is MNHNY and CDR2 is SVGAGI (reference sequence). CDR3 region: CASRYQGSGNTIYF. The CDR3 DNA sequence: TGTGCCAGCAGGTACCAGGGATCTGGAAACACCATATATTTT.

The chain links TRBV7-2 to TRBJ2-3; perhaps TRBD2 as D (6 bases). Germline V gives CDR1 SGHTA, CDR2 FQGNSA. With 11 bases removed from V and 2 bases from J, the gap between germline ends came to 14 bases. The CDR3 runs to 13 residues. The CDR3: CADGTGDTDTQYF. The CDR3 coding sequence is TGTGCCGATGGGACTGGAGACACAGATACGCAGTATTTT. The whole variable domain, remainder taken from reference TRBV7-2 and TRBJ2-3, is GAGVSQSPSNKVTEKGKDVELRCDPISGHTALYWYRQSLGQGLEFLIYFQGNSAPDKSGLPSDRFSAERTGGSVSTLTIQRTQQEDSAVYLCADGTGDTDTQYFGPGTRLTVL.

This clone was detected only a few times. The chain links TRBV12-5 to TRBJ1-1, with D possibly being TRBD1 (6 bases). Trimming removed 2 bases at V and 6 bases at J, with 16 bases between. The germline gives CDR1 LGHNT, CDR2 FRNRAP. The CDR3 sequence is 15 residues long. CDR3 sequence: CASGLFVTGQSEAFF. DNA for the CDR3: TGTGCTAGTGGTTTGTTCGTTACTGGACAGTCTGAAGCTTTCTTT.

The chain carries TRBV6-5 and TRBJ2-3; 10 positions agree with TRBD2. V trimming: 0 bases; J trimming: 5 bases; junction bases outside the gene matches: 5. The CDR3 contains 16 residues. Per germline, CDR1 MNHEY and CDR2 SVGAGI. CDR3 residues: CASSYSTTSGIDTQYF. Written as DNA, the CDR3 is TGTGCCAGCAGTTACTCGACAACTAGCGGGATAGATACGCAGTATTTT.

The CDR3 region is CASSPGSGRGGGVDTQYF. CDR3 nucleotide sequence: TGTGCCAGCAGCCCAGGCAGCGGGAGAGGAGGTGGTGTAGATACGCAGTATTTT. The chain employs TRBV7-2 and TRBJ2-3; TRBD2 aligns across 8 bases. V was pared by 5 bases and J by 5 bases, with 18 bases of the junction left unmatched. The CDR3 contains 18 residues. Germline V lookup: CDR1 SGHTA, CDR2 FQGNSA.

This clone was counted between two and nine times. V gene TRBV7-8 combines with J gene TRBJ2-7; 9 bases fit TRBD1. In germline, CDR1 is SGHVS, CDR2 FQNEAQ. V lost 5 bases and J lost 2; bases outside the gene matches: 7. The CDR3 totals 15 residues. CDR3 residues: CASSPGTGFAYEQYF. CDR3 sequence (DNA): TGTGCCAGCAGCCCCGGGACAGGGTTCGCCTACGAGCAGTACTTC.

This chain joins TRBV12-5 and TRBJ2-1; D unresolved. The CDR3 has 13 residues. The germline V and J ends were trimmed by 2 bases and 9 bases, with 11 bases remaining between them. CDR1 is LGHNT, CDR2 FRNRAP, per germline. The CDR3 nucleotides are TGTGCTAGTGGTTTGATTCACCACAGTGAGCAGTTCTTC. Its translation is CASGLIHHSEQFF. The entire variable domain, with the rest obtained from reference TRBV12-5 and TRBJ2-1, is as follows: DARVTQTPRHKVTEMGQEVTMRCQPILGHNTVFWYRQTMMQGLELLAYFRNRAPLDDSGMPKDRFSAEMPDATLATLKIQPSEPRDSAVYFCASGLIHHSEQFFGPGTRLTVL.

V is TRBV4-1 and J is TRBJ2-1; TRBD2 matches at 12 bases. Losses at the gene ends were 0 bases for V and 5 bases for J; bases not matched to a gene: 8. The CDR3 runs to 18 residues. CDR1 is MGHRA and CDR2 is YSYEKL in the germline V gene. The CDR3: CASSQEVWTSGTNNEQFF. CDR3 DNA: TGCGCCAGCAGCCAAGAGGTCTGGACTAGCGGGACCAACAATGAGCAGTTCTTC.

The CDR3: CASSIETDIYGYTF. The DNA for the CDR3 is TGTGCCAGTAGTATAGAGACAGACATATATGGCTACACCTTC. The chain recombines TRBV19 with TRBJ1-2, with TRBD1 as a possible D gene (5 bases). The V and J ends lost 0 bases and 5 bases respectively, with 10 bases between them. The CDR3 covers 14 residues. CDR1 is LNHDA, CDR2 SQIVND, per germline (reference sequence).

The chain employs TRBV29-1 and TRBJ1-2, with 9 bases fitting TRBD1. J gave up 7 bases and V 4 bases, and 1 base lay outside the gene matches. Per the germline V gene, CDR1 is SQVTM and CDR2 is ANQGSEA. The CDR3 runs to 11 residues. Here the CDR3 reads CSVGDRAGYTF. CDR3 bases: TGCAGCGTTGGGGACAGGGCTGGCTACACCTTC.

This chain joins TRBV28 and TRBJ1-5; 9 nucleotides align to TRBD1. Germline loops: CDR1 MDHEN, CDR2 SYDVKM. The junction had 7 bases not matched to a gene; V was cut back by 6 bases and J by 7 bases. This CDR3 comprises 14 residues. The CDR3 DNA is TGTGCCAGCAGCTACGGACAGGGGCTCCAGCCCCAGCATTTT. Its protein product is CASSYGQGLQPQHF.

The table lists this clone with a count of one. The chain carries TRBV27 and TRBJ2-4, with D possibly being TRBD1 (7 bases). The CDR3 is made up of 12 amino acids. Trimming stripped 8 bases from V and 7 bases from J, with 12 bases between. Per germline, CDR1 MNHEY and CDR2 SMNVEV (reference sequence). CDR3 protein: CASAAGGNIQYF. The DNA for the CDR3 is TGTGCCAGCGCGGCAGGGGGGAACATTCAGTACTTC.

This chain connects TRBV27 to TRBJ2-1; the D is unclear. Germline values: CDR1 MNHEY, CDR2 SMNVEV (reference sequence). Trimming pared 1 base from V and 2 bases from J, leaving 3 bases between. The CDR3 loop spans 13 amino acids. The CDR3 DNA sequence: TGTGCCAGCAGTTTATGGCCCTACAATGAGCAGTTCTTC. This sequence encodes CASSLWPYNEQFF.

V and J are TRBV28 and TRBJ2-2, with TRBD2 identical over 7 bases. Germline loops: CDR1 MDHEN, CDR2 SYDVKM. V lost 5 bases to trimming and J lost 4 bases; unmatched junction nucleotides: 7. The CDR3 runs to 15 residues. The CDR3 protein is CASSSPTSSTGELFF. The CDR3 DNA sequence: TGTGCCAGCAGTAGCCCGACTAGCTCCACCGGGGAGCTGTTTTTT.

This chain links TRBV5-1 with TRBJ2-3; D might be TRBD1 (5 bases). This CDR3 is built from 16 residues. V lost 0 bases and J lost 6, with 17 bases in between. Germline loops: CDR1 SGHRS, CDR2 YFSETQ. The CDR3 DNA reads as TGCGCCAGCAGCTTGGGGAGTGATTTAGGGGCTGATACGCAGTATTTT. The encoded protein is CASSLGSDLGADTQYF.

The chain employs TRBV5-1 and TRBJ2-3, with TRBD2 matching over 10 bases. The CDR3 runs to 16 residues. J was trimmed by 0 bases and V by 6 bases; bases with no gene match: 7. The germline CDR1 and CDR2 sequences are SGHRS and YFSETQ. The CDR3: CASKTSGSPSTDTQYF. CDR3 DNA: TGCGCCAGCAAGACTAGCGGGTCCCCTAGCACAGATACGCAGTATTTT.

Comments on this clone: Its ends do not fully match the called genes, so a read error is possible. The chain joins TRBV7-7 to TRBJ2-7; maybe TRBD1 (6 bases). This CDR3 is built from 16 residues. The germline CDR1 and CDR2 sequences are SSHAT and FNYEAQ (reference sequence). The CDR3 bases are TGTGCTAGCAGCCCCCCGGGACAACTCGGGTCCTACGAGCAGTACTTC. Translation: CASSPPGQLGSYEQYF.

With respect to this clone: The same CDR3 can be traced to other DNA sequences in this sample. The CDR3 coding sequence is TGTGCCAGTAGTATAGATCTCGGGAATGAGCAGTTCTTC. Its translation: CASSIDLGNEQFF. The chain combines TRBV19 with TRBJ2-1; D unresolved. In germline, CDR1 is LNHDA, CDR2 SQIVND (reference sequence). This CDR3 contains 13 residues. Trimming cost V 0 bases and J 7 bases, with 7 bases left between them. The whole variable domain, remainder taken from reference TRBV19 and TRBJ2-1, is DGGITQSPKYLFRKEGQNVTLSCEQNLNHDAMYWYRQDPGQGLRLIYYSQIVNDFQKGDIAEGYSVSREKKESFPLTVTSAQKNPTAFYLCASSIDLGNEQFFGPGTRLTVL.

The CDR3 DNA follows: TGCAGCGGGCGAGCGGGGGGAACTAATGAAAAACTGTTTTTT. Protein product: CSGRAGGTNEKLFF. V is TRBV29-1 and J is TRBJ1-4, with D maybe TRBD1 (5 bases). Germline V lookup: CDR1 SQVTM, CDR2 ANQGSEA. The V and J ends lost 7 bases and 1 base respectively, with 13 bases between them. This CDR3 spans 14 amino acids. The entire variable domain, with the rest obtained from reference TRBV29-1 and TRBJ1-4, is as follows: SAVISQKPSRDICQRGTSLTIQCQVDSQVTMMFWYRQQPGQSLTLIATANQGSEATYESGFVIDKFPISRPNLTFSTLTVSNMSPEDSSIYLCSGRAGGTNEKLFFGSGTQLSVL.

The gene calls are TRBV10-1 and TRBJ2-7; 8 positions match TRBD1. The germline V gene encodes CDR1 WNHNN and CDR2 SYGVQD (reference sequence). V lost 3 bases, J lost 0 bases, and 4 bases stayed unmatched. The CDR3 extends over 15 amino acids. CDR3 amino acids: CASSDPGQASYEQYF. The CDR3 DNA follows: TGCGCCAGCAGTGATCCGGGACAGGCCTCCTACGAGCAGTACTTC.